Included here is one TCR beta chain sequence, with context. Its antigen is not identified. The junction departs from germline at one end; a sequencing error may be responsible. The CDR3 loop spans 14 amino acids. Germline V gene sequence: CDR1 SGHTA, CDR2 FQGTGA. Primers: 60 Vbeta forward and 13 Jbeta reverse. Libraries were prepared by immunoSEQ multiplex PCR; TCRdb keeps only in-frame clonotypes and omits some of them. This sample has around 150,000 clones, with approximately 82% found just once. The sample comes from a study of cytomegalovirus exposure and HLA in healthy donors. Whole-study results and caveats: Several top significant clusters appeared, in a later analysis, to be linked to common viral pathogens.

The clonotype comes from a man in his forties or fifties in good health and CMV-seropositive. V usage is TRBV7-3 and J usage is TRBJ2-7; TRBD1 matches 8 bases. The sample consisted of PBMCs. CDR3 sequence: CAGSPGQGFHEQYF. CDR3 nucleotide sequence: TGTGCCGGCAGCCCCGGACAGGGATTCCACGAGCAGTACTTC.